One and the same sample provided the 19 T cell receptor beta chains below, sequenced in a study of blood T cell repertoires in COVID-19. Assay used: immunoSEQ multiplex PCR; TCRdb lists only in-frame clones, some missing. The sample records around 200,000 clones, roughly 85% being singletons. The sequenced sample consisted of peripheral blood. The source of these receptors is a human donor with active or convalescent COVID-19. The donor label of this sample is uncertain.

The V call is TRBV7-2, the J call TRBJ2-3; 9 nucleotides line up with TRBD2. Trimming took 5 bases from V and 8 from J; bases not matched to a gene: 14. Germline loops: CDR1 SGHTA, CDR2 FQGNSA. The CDR3 spans 16 residues. CDR3 nucleotides: TGTGCCAGCAGCAAAGGCGGCGGGGGGGGGCCAGGTACGCAGTATTTT. Its protein is CASSKGGGGGPGTQYF.

This clone has just a few counts. The chain employs TRBV29-1 and TRBJ2-3, with a tentative D call TRBD1 (5 bases). The germline V gene encodes CDR1 SQVTM and CDR2 ANQGSEA. The CDR3 is 12 amino acids. Deletions cut 4 bases from V and 6 bases from J, with 11 bases between. The CDR3 sequence is CSVARGADTQYF. The CDR3 DNA reads as TGCAGCGTTGCTAGGGGCGCGGATACGCAGTATTTT.

A few counts support this clone. The chain carries TRBV18 and TRBJ1-1; unclear D gene. The CDR3 runs to 14 residues. Germline V lookup: CDR1 KGHSH, CDR2 LQKENI. Trimming removed 4 bases from V and 2 bases from J, with 11 bases in between. CDR3 residues: CASSQYSLNTEAFF. CDR3 DNA sequence: TGTGCCAGCTCACAATACAGCCTAAACACTGAAGCTTTCTTT.

The chain's CDR3 is CAPLRPDTQYF. In DNA, the CDR3 is TGTGCCCCCCTCCGTCCAGATACGCAGTATTTT. The rearrangement joins TRBV24-1 to TRBJ2-3; the D is unclear. The CDR3 has 11 amino acids. Germline-derived CDR1 and CDR2 are KGHDR and SFDVKD. V was pared by 12 bases and J by 4 bases, with 10 bases between.

This chain joins TRBV27 and TRBJ1-2; perhaps TRBD1 as D (6 bases). Germline V gene data show CDR1 as MNHEY and CDR2 as SMNVEV (reference sequence). The CDR3 has 14 amino acids. Deletions cut 4 bases from V and 4 bases from J, with 13 bases between. In nucleotides, the CDR3 is TGTGCCAGCAGTTCTCTCAGGGGCAGCTATGGCTACACCTTC. It is translated as CASSSLRGSYGYTF.

V gene TRBV29-1 combines with J gene TRBJ2-2; 7 nucleotides line up with TRBD2. V was clipped by 7 bases and J by 0 bases; unmatched bases: 5. There are 14 residues in the CDR3. Germline lookup yields CDR1 SQVTM and CDR2 ANQGSEA. CDR3 sequence: CSASGTPNTGELFF. The CDR3 nucleotides are TGCAGCGCCAGCGGGACTCCGAACACCGGGGAGCTGTTTTTT.

The chain joins TRBV7-2 to TRBJ2-3, with 9 bases fitting TRBD2. With V trimmed by 3 bases and J by 12 bases, 10 bases remained unmatched. The CDR3 covers 14 residues. Germline lookup yields CDR1 SGHTA and CDR2 FQGNSA. CDR3 region: CASSFLEERGAQYF. The CDR3, as DNA: TGTGCCAGCAGCTTCCTCGAAGAGCGGGGGGCCCAGTATTTT.

This clone has a single count. The chain links TRBV27 to TRBJ2-5; 8 nucleotides line up with TRBD2. This CDR3 comprises 15 residues. The trim removed 2 bases at V and 4 bases at J, leaving 6 bases unmatched. Per germline, CDR1 MNHEY and CDR2 SMNVEV (reference sequence). CDR3 sequence (DNA): TGTGCCAGCAGTTTAACCGGGAGGGCTAGAGAGACCCAGTACTTC. Its translation: CASSLTGRARETQYF.

V and J are TRBV4-1 and TRBJ2-5; TRBD2 is a possible D gene (5 bases). The CDR3 consists of 18 residues. V lost 3 bases and J 1 base, leaving 21 bases between the germline ends. CDR1 is MGHRA, CDR2 YSYEKL, per germline. CDR3 bases: TGCGCCAGCAGCCAGTACCTGTGGGCGGGCGCCGCCCAAGAGACCCAGTACTTC. Its protein is CASSQYLWAGAAQETQYF.

This clone was seen just once. The chain links TRBV28 to TRBJ2-2; 11 bases line up with TRBD2. The CDR3 runs 14 residues. CDR1 and CDR2 from the germline V gene are MDHEN and SYDVKM. CDR3 coding DNA: TGTTTTACTAGCGGGAGTCTGAACACCGGGGAGCTGTTTTTT. Its translation: CFTSGSLNTGELFF.

Concerning this clone itself: The junction does not match germline at one end; this may be a read error. This chain connects TRBV19 to TRBJ2-7, with D maybe TRBD1 (6 bases). Germline CDR1 is LNHDA and CDR2 is SQIVND (reference sequence). This CDR3 comprises 14 residues. The CDR3 region is CANSLQGEPYEQYF. In DNA, the CDR3 is TGTGCCAATAGTCTACAGGGAGAACCCTACGAGCAGTACTTC.

This chain uses TRBV7-8 with TRBJ2-2; 9 bases align to TRBD2. Germline V gene data show CDR1 as SGHVS and CDR2 as FQNEAQ. There are 17 residues in the CDR3. The V and J ends lost 4 bases and 9 bases, in that order; junction bases with no gene match: 15. Here the CDR3 reads CASSWDVAGEIDRELFF. DNA for the CDR3: TGTGCCAGCAGCTGGGACGTAGCGGGAGAAATTGACCGGGAGCTGTTTTTT.

This clone turned up a few times. This sequence joins TRBV6-2 or TRBV6-3 and TRBJ1-5; 7 bases align to TRBD1. Germline CDR1 is MNHEY and CDR2 is SVGEGT. The CDR3 runs 13 residues. V lost 5 bases and J lost 6; bases outside the gene matches: 4. The CDR3 nucleotides read TGTGCCAGCAGTCCGGGACAGCTTCAGCCCCAGCATTTT. Its protein is CASSPGQLQPQHF.

The CDR3 region has the DNA TGCAGTGCTAGTGTGCGGGGGGGCCTAGATACGCAGTATTTT. Amino acids: CSASVRGGLDTQYF. The chain combines TRBV20-1 with TRBJ2-3; 9 bases agree with TRBD2. The CDR3 is 14 residues long. CDR1 DFQATT and CDR2 SNEGSKA come from the germline V gene (reference sequence). The V gene end was trimmed by 3 bases and the J gene end by 5 bases; junction bases not matched to a gene: 6.

This chain uses TRBV15 with TRBJ2-4; 10 bases agree with TRBD2. This CDR3 region has 13 residues. Trimming removed 7 bases from V and 14 bases from J; junction bases left unmatched: 11. Germline CDR1 LNHNV, CDR2 YYDKDF (reference sequence). CDR3 DNA: TGTGCCACCAAGCCCGGGACTAGCGAGGGGAAGTACTTC. This gives the protein CATKPGTSEGKYF.

This clone was picked up one time. The V and J genes are TRBV5-1 and TRBJ1-5; 8 bases fit TRBD1. Unmatched junction bases numbered 5, after V lost 0 bases and J lost 6 bases. CDR1 is SGHRS and CDR2 is YFSETQ in the germline V gene. The CDR3 extends over 15 amino acids. CDR3 in DNA: TGCGCCAGCAGCTTGGAGGGACAGGTGGGTCAGCCCCAGCATTTT. Translation: CASSLEGQVGQPQHF. Filled out from reference TRBV5-1 and TRBJ1-5, the complete variable domain reads KAGVTQTPRYLIKTRGQQVTLSCSPISGHRSVSWYQQTPGQGLQFLFEYFSETQRNKGNFPGRFSGRQFSNSRSEMNVSTLELGDSALYLCASSLEGQVGQPQHFGDGTRLSIL.

The J gene is TRBJ1-1, the V gene TRBV7-2; D gene unclear. The V and J ends lost 5 bases and 1 base respectively, with 8 bases between them. The CDR3 sequence is 13 residues long. Germline CDR1 SGHTA, CDR2 FQGNSA. Here the CDR3 reads CASSPRWNTEAFF. CDR3 nucleotide sequence: TGTGCCAGCAGCCCGCGGTGGAACACTGAAGCTTTCTTT.

The chain links TRBV7-3 to TRBJ2-3, with TRBD2 matching 7 bases. Trimming took 2 bases from V and 2 from J; bases not matched to a gene: 7. Germline CDR1 and CDR2: SGHTA and FQGTGA. This CDR3 spans 16 amino acids. CDR3 nucleotides: TGTGCCAGCAGCTTAGGACAAGCGGGAATCACAGATACGCAGTATTTT. Protein: CASSLGQAGITDTQYF.

The chain joins TRBV28 to TRBJ2-5, with D uncertain. The CDR3 length is 13 residues. V was shortened by 2 bases and J by 5 bases, with 9 bases between the two germline ends. Per germline, CDR1 MDHEN and CDR2 SYDVKM. The CDR3 is CASSLTSRETQYF. CDR3 nucleotides: TGTGCCAGCAGTTTAACCTCGAGGGAGACCCAGTACTTC.